This entry concerns a single T cell receptor beta chain. No antigen is known for it. The sample originates from a study of PD-L1 blockade in urothelial cancer. Study summary: Researchers looked at the blood 3 weeks (second dose) and 6 weeks after treatment began.

Findings and caveats of the study: Durable benefit was linked to greater 3-week expansion of tumor-associated blood clones.

Assay used: immunoSEQ multiplex PCR; TCRdb lists only in-frame clones, some missing. Among about 88,000 clones listed, more than 90% were seen once. The receptor's source is a man between 60 and 70 years old with urothelial cancer. The input for sequencing was PBMCs, taken around atezolizumab (anti-PD-L1) treatment.

CDR3 protein: CASSLGTGGEKLFF. The CDR3 nucleotides are TGTGCCAGCAGTTTAGGGACAGGGGGGGAAAAACTGTTTTTT. This chain uses TRBV27 with TRBJ1-4; 11 bases are a match to TRBD1. J lost 8 bases, V lost 2 bases, and 1 base had no gene match. Germline assignment: CDR1 MNHEY and CDR2 SMNVEV (reference sequence). This CDR3 has 14 residues.